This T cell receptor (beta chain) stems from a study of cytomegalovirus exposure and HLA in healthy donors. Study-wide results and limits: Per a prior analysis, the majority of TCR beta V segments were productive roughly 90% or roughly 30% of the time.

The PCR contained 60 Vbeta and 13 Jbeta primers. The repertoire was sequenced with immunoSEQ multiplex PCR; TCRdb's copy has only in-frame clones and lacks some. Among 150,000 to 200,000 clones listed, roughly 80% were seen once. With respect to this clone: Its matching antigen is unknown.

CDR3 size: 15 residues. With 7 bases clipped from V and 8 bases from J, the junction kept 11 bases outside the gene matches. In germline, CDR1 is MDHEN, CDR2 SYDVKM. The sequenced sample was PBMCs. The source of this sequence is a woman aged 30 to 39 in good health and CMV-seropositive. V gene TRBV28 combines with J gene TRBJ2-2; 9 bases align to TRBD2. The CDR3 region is CASTGIAGAPGELFF. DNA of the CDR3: TGTGCCAGCACCGGGATAGCGGGAGCCCCAGGGGAGCTGTTTTTT.